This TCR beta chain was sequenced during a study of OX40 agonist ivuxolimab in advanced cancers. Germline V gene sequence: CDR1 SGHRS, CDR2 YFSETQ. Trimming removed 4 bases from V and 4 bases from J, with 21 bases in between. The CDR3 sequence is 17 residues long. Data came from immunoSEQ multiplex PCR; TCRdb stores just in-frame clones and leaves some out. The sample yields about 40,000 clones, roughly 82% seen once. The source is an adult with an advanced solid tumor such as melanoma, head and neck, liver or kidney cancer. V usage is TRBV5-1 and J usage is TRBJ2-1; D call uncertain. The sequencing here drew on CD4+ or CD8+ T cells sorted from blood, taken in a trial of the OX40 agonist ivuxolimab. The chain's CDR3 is CASSVSILLQSYNEQFF. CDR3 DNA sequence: TGCGCCAGCAGCGTGAGTATTCTACTCCAGTCTTACAATGAGCAGTTCTTC.